Listed below are T cell receptor beta chains from one sample, sequenced in a study of blood T cell repertoires in COVID-19. Generated by immunoSEQ multiplex PCR, the TCRdb table keeps only in-frame clones and is missing some. The data contain 90,000 to 100,000 clones, about two thirds of them singletons. Source material: peripheral blood. These receptor sequences come from a woman aged 55-75 years in a cohort sampled during active or convalescent COVID-19. Each CDR3 is given with its conserved first and last residue. D genes are given only for firm matches. Size values are once, few and many counts, or a class for expanded clones, and some rows have none.

J | size | D | V | DNA | CDR3
TRBJ1-4 | NA | NA | TRBV5-1 | TGCGCCAGCAGCTTTCAGGGGTCGAATGAAAAACTGTTTTTT | CASSFQGSNEKLFF
TRBJ2-5 | NA | TRBD2 | TRBV9 | TGTGCCAGCAGCGGAAGCGGGAGTAAGGAAGAGACCCAGTACTTC | CASSGSGSKEETQYF
TRBJ2-5 | NA | TRBD2 | TRBV15 | TGTGCCACCAGCAGGGGTACTAGCGGGGGGTTCCCGGGGGCAGAGACCCAGTACTTC | CATSRGTSGGFPGAETQYF
TRBJ1-2 | NA | NA | TRBV5-1 | TGCGCCAGCAGCTCGATGACAGATATCTATGGCTACACCTTC | CASSSMTDIYGYTF
TRBJ2-2 | once | NA | TRBV7-9 | TGTGCCAGCAGCCCCCACCGGTCCGGGGAGCTGTTTTTT | CASSPHRSGELFF
TRBJ2-1 | many | TRBD2 | TRBV27 | TGTGCCAGCAGTTTAGCGGGGGGGTCAGTTAGAAATGAGCAGTTCTTC | CASSLAGGSVRNEQFF
TRBJ1-5 | medium-sized | NA | TRBV6-5 | TGTGCCAGCCCCAATTTTCAGCCCCAGCATTTT | CASPNFQPQHF
TRBJ1-5 | NA | NA | TRBV6-6 | TGTGCCAGCAGTCCCGAGGTCGGAAATCAGCCCCAGCATTTT | CASSPEVGNQPQHF
TRBJ1-1 | NA | TRBD1 | TRBV5-1 | TGCGCCAGCAGATTGGGGACAGGATCGAACACTGAAGCTTTCTTT | CASRLGTGSNTEAFF
TRBJ2-7 | NA | NA | TRBV7-8 | TGTGCCAGCAGCTCCACAGGGTCCTACGAGCAGTACTTC | CASSSTGSYEQYF
TRBJ2-3 | once | NA | TRBV28 | TGTGCCAGCAGTGGAGCCAGGGTTTCGGATACGCAGTATTTT | CASSGARVSDTQYF
TRBJ2-7 | NA | TRBD1 | TRBV5-1 | TGCGCCAGCAGCTTGCTACAGGGGGCATGGTACGAGCAGTACTTC | CASSLLQGAWYEQYF
TRBJ2-7 | NA | TRBD1 | TRBV5-5 | TGTGCCGGTTCCAGGGGGAGCACCTACGAGCAGTACTTC | CAGSRGSTYEQYF
TRBJ2-7 | few | TRBD1 | TRBV5-4 | TGTGCCAGCAGCACAGGGGTGGGGTCCTACGAGCAGTACTTC | CASSTGVGSYEQYF
TRBJ2-6 | NA | TRBD2 | TRBV10-3 | TGTGCCATCGGGGGGGACTCGCGCTCTGGGGCCAACGTCCTGACTTTC | CAIGGDSRSGANVLTF
TRBJ2-5 | NA | TRBD1 | TRBV4-2 | TGTGCCAGCAGCCAAGACGGACAGGTGCAAGAGACCCAGTACTTC | CASSQDGQVQETQYF
TRBJ1-6 | NA | NA | TRBV5-1 | TGCGCCAGCAGCGCGACAGTAAATTCACCCCTCCACTTT | CASSATVNSPLHF
TRBJ2-3 | NA | NA | TRBV21-1 | TGTGCCAGCAGCAAAAGGCTCGGGGGTTCCACAGATACGCAGTATTTT | CASSKRLGGSTDTQYF
TRBJ1-6 | NA | NA | TRBV20-1 | TGCAGTGCCAGCGCCCGTACCCTCCACTTT | CSASARTLHF
TRBJ2-1 | NA | TRBD2 | TRBV10-3 | TGTGCCATCAAGGGCCTAGCGGGGGGGCCCAATGAGCAGTTCTTC | CAIKGLAGGPNEQFF
TRBJ2-6 | NA | NA | TRBV15 | TGTGCCACCAGCAGAGATCCGCCCGGTTTGACTGGGGCCAACGTCCTGACTTTC | CATSRDPPGLTGANVLTF
TRBJ1-2 | NA | TRBD1 | TRBV3-1/TRBV3-2 | TGTGCCAGCAGCCACCATGACAGGGCGGCTGGCTACACCTTC | CASSHHDRAAGYTF
TRBJ2-3 | NA | TRBD1 | TRBV7-2 | TGTGCCAGCAGCTTGACAGGACAGGGTTCAGATACGCAGTATTTT | CASSLTGQGSDTQYF
TRBJ1-6 | NA | NA | TRBV18 | TGTGCCAGCTCACCACAAGCCGGGGTCGGTAATTCACCCCTCCACTTT | CASSPQAGVGNSPLHF
TRBJ1-3 | once | TRBD1 | TRBV7-8 | TGTGCCAGCAGCTTACAGACAGGGTCCTATTACTCTGGAAACACCATATATTTT | CASSLQTGSYYSGNTIYF
TRBJ2-5 | NA | NA | TRBV23-1 | TGCGCCAGCAGTGTGGGGCCTTATGCCCAGTACTTC | CASSVGPYAQYF
TRBJ2-7 | few | TRBD2 | TRBV6-6 | TGTGCCAGCAGTTATACAGCGGGGGAGCAGTACTTC | CASSYTAGEQYF
TRBJ2-3 | NA | TRBD1 | TRBV7-9 | TGTGCCAGCAGCCCGGAAAGGGCCCCGAGGGACAGGGGCACAGATACGCAGTATTTT | CASSPERAPRDRGTDTQYF
TRBJ1-2 | NA | NA | TRBV28 | TGTGCCACTAAGACAGAAAACTATGGCTACACCTTC | CATKTENYGYTF
TRBJ2-4 | NA | NA | TRBV6-1 | TGTGCCAGCAGTGAAGGGGGGTTGGGGGGCAAAAACATTCAGTACTTC | CASSEGGLGGKNIQYF
TRBJ2-7 | few | TRBD1 | TRBV28 | TGTGCCAGCAGTAGCTTACAGGGGCGGGAGCAGTACTTC | CASSSLQGREQYF
TRBJ1-3 | NA | NA | TRBV28 | TGTGCCAGCAGTTTGGGGGCAGGACCTCGCTCTGGAAACACCATATATTTT | CASSLGAGPRSGNTIYF
TRBJ2-2 | NA | TRBD2 | TRBV6-5 | TGTGCCAGCAGTTACCGAGCGGGGTCGGGCACCGGGGAGCTGTTTTTT | CASSYRAGSGTGELFF
TRBJ1-6 | NA | NA | TRBV28 | TGTGCCAGCAGTTTACCCTCTGGGCATCGGCGTAATTCACCCCTCCACTTT | CASSLPSGHRRNSPLHF
TRBJ1-1 | NA | NA | TRBV7-2 | TGTGCCAGCAGCTTAGTGTCACCCCAGGGCGCTTTCTTT | CASSLVSPQGAFF
TRBJ2-7 | NA | NA | TRBV7-3 | TGTGCCAGCAGCTTTCGAAGGGGCCTCCACGAGCAGTACTTC | CASSFRRGLHEQYF
TRBJ1-3 | NA | NA | TRBV10-3 | TGTGCCATCAGTGAAAACACGGGAAACACCATATATTTT | CAISENTGNTIYF
TRBJ1-2 | NA | NA | TRBV6-2/TRBV6-3 | TGTGCCAGCAGTTCCCCCCGGGGAGCTAACTATGGCTACACCTTC | CASSSPRGANYGYTF
TRBJ2-5 | NA | TRBD2 | TRBV2 | TGTGCCAGCAGTGAACAGACTAGCGGGGGCAAAGAGACCCAGTACTTC | CASSEQTSGGKETQYF
TRBJ2-1 | NA | TRBD2 | TRBV5-1 | TGCGCCAGCAGCGGGAGCGGGGGGGGGAACAATGAGCAGTTCTTC | CASSGSGGGNNEQFF
TRBJ1-6 | NA | NA | TRBV6-5 | TGTGCCAGCACTAAGTTTGGAGACTCACCCCTCCACTTT | CASTKFGDSPLHF
TRBJ1-1 | NA | NA | TRBV6-5 | TGTGCCAGCAGTTACACGACAGGACCCTTTGAAGCTTTCTTT | CASSYTTGPFEAFF
TRBJ2-7 | NA | NA | TRBV28 | TGTGCCAGCACGGGAGGGGGCAGGGACGAGCAGTACTTC | CASTGGGRDEQYF
TRBJ1-2 | NA | TRBD1 | TRBV19 | TGTGCCAGTAGTATAAACTGGGACAGGGTCTATGGCTACACCTTC | CASSINWDRVYGYTF
TRBJ2-3 | NA | NA | TRBV6-5 | TGTGCCAGCAAACAACAGGCCCCCGGGTCAGATACGCAGTATTTT | CASKQQAPGSDTQYF
TRBJ1-6 | NA | NA | TRBV7-6 | TGTGCCAGCAGCTTAAGATTGGGCAGCCTGAGCTCCTATAATTCACCCCTCCACTTT | CASSLRLGSLSSYNSPLHF
TRBJ1-1 | few | TRBD1 | TRBV27 | TGTGCCAGCAGTTTGGACAGGGGAACTGAAGCTTTCTTT | CASSLDRGTEAFF
TRBJ2-7 | NA | TRBD1 | TRBV6-6 | TGTGCCAGCAGGTCGGGACAGGGTTTCTACGAGCAGTACTTC | CASRSGQGFYEQYF
TRBJ2-4 | NA | TRBD1 | TRBV19 | TGTGCCAGTAGGGGGCAAAGACAGGGGGAAACCAAAAACATTCAGTACTTC | CASRGQRQGETKNIQYF
TRBJ1-2 | once | TRBD1 | TRBV5-6 | TGTGCCAGCAGCGCCAGACAGGGGGCGCGTGGCTACACCTTC | CASSARQGARGYTF
TRBJ2-1 | NA | TRBD2 | TRBV4-2 | TGTGCCAGCAGCCAAGATACGCGGGGGGGTTACAATGAGCAGTTCTTC | CASSQDTRGGYNEQFF
TRBJ1-4 | NA | TRBD1 | TRBV5-1 | TGCGCCAGCAGCTTACTACAGGGGGCCGGTGAAAAACTGTTTTTT | CASSLLQGAGEKLFF
TRBJ1-2 | NA | NA | TRBV7-8 | TGTGCCAGCAGCTTAGCCAACAGAGTTAACTATGGCTACACCTTC | CASSLANRVNYGYTF
TRBJ1-6 | NA | TRBD1 | TRBV2 | TGTGCCAGCAGTCCCGAGGACAGGGGGCTCTCACCCCTCCACTTT | CASSPEDRGLSPLHF
TRBJ2-1 | NA | NA | TRBV27 | TGTGCCAGCAGTTTCCCCGGGGGATATGAGCAGTTCTTC | CASSFPGGYEQFF